The next 30 T cell receptor beta chains were all read from a single sample in a study of CD8+CD57+ T cells in acquired aplastic anemia. Both TCR beta VDJ combination and CDR3 sequence profiling were carried out. Genomic DNA was the template for this profiling. TCRdb fed the reads into MiXCR, producing one record per CDR3 protein. The table lists about 190,000 distinct CDR3 sequences, about 53% of them singletons. Sequencing input: sorted CD4+, CD8+, or CD8+CD57+ T cells (not recorded which) from PBMCs. Every receptor here comes from a human donor in good health, serving as a control.

In the case of this clonotype: One junction end does not reproduce the germline sequence, and a read error may be involved. The chain carries TRBV2 and TRBJ2-2; 7 positions agree with TRBD1. Germline assignment: CDR1 SNHLY and CDR2 FYNNEI. The CDR3 runs 13 residues. The CDR3 nucleotides are TGTGCCAGCAGGTTTACAGGGGCTGGGGAGCTGGCTTTT. It codes for CASRFTGAGELAF.

This clonotype showed up many times. The rearrangement joins TRBV7-6 to TRBJ1-4; 7 bases fit TRBD1. Germline trimming cut 5 bases from V and 5 bases from J; bases unmatched to any gene: 8. This CDR3 spans 15 amino acids. CDR1 SGHVS and CDR2 FNYEAQ come from the germline V gene. DNA for the CDR3: TGTGCCAGCAGCCCCCGGGCAGGGGGGAATGAAAAACTGTTTTTT. This codes for CASSPRAGGNEKLFF.

Points on this clonotype: Sequence at one end of the junction differs from germline and may be a read error. V gene TRBV7-6 combines with J gene TRBJ2-6; the match to TRBD1 covers 7 bases. The CDR3 covers 13 residues. Germline values: CDR1 SGHVS, CDR2 FNYEAQ. For the CDR3, the DNA is TGTGCCAGCAGCCCGGACAGGACGAACACTGAAGCTTTC. Amino acid sequence: CASSPDRTNTEAF.

This clonotype was picked up a small number of times. The V call is TRBV15, the J call TRBJ1-2; 12 nucleotides agree with TRBD1. This CDR3 has 21 amino acids. V lost 0 bases to trimming and J lost 8 bases; unmatched junction nucleotides: 22. CDR1 is LNHNV, CDR2 YYDKDF, per germline (reference sequence). In DNA, the CDR3 is TGTGCCACCAGCAGAGATTTTTTTCTAAGGGACAGGGGGCGAAGAGGGATCGGCTACACCTTC. This translates into CATSRDFFLRDRGRRGIGYTF.

The V and J genes are TRBV19 and TRBJ1-5; D remains ambiguous. Germline CDR1 reads LNHDA; CDR2 reads SQIVND (reference sequence). With 5 bases removed from V and 2 bases from J, the gap between germline ends came to 10 bases. This CDR3 region has 14 residues. DNA of the CDR3: TGTGCCAGTAGTCCCGTAAACGGCAATCAGCCCCAGCATTTT. As protein: CASSPVNGNQPQHF.

This clonotype was observed at least ten times. The chain joins TRBV29-1 to TRBJ1-2, with 9 bases matching TRBD1. The V gene end was trimmed by 1 base and the J gene end by 6 bases; junction bases not matched to a gene: 6. Germline V gene sequence: CDR1 SQVTM, CDR2 ANQGSEA. The CDR3 is 14 residues long. The CDR3: CSVEGDRVFDGYTF. DNA of the CDR3: TGCAGCGTTGAAGGGGACAGGGTTTTTGATGGCTACACCTTC.

The chain combines TRBV25-1 with TRBJ2-2; 10 bases line up with TRBD1. The CDR3 contains 15 residues. Germline loops: CDR1 MGHDK, CDR2 SYGVNS. After removal of 4 bases from V and 6 bases from J, the junction contained 5 bases not matched to a gene. CDR3 in DNA: TGTGCCAGCAGTGGTGACAGGGGGCGAGCCGGGGAGCTGTTTTTT. Protein product: CASSGDRGRAGELFF. The variable domain in full, completed from reference TRBV25-1 and TRBJ2-2, reads EADIYQTPRYLVIGTGKKITLECSQTMGHDKMYWYQQDPGMELHLIHYSYGVNSTEKGDLSSESTVSRIRTEHFPLTLESARPSHTSQYLCASSGDRGRAGELFFGEGSRLTVL.

This chain joins TRBV6-1 and TRBJ1-5; 9 bases are shared with TRBD1. The V segment lost 6 bases and the J segment 5 bases; nucleotides outside the gene matches: 8. CDR1 is MNHNS, CDR2 SASEGT, per germline. The length of the CDR3 is 15 residues. The CDR3 region has the DNA TGTGCCAGCAGAAGGGGACAGGGCCGAGATCAGCCCCAGCATTTT. Its protein product is CASRRGQGRDQPQHF.

The chain is built from TRBV7-9 and TRBJ2-7; a possible D gene is TRBD2 (6 bases). V was cut by 5 bases and J by 0 bases, with 14 bases left in between. This CDR3 has 15 amino acids. Per the germline V gene, CDR1 is SEHNR and CDR2 is FQNEAQ (reference sequence). The CDR3 sequence is CASSRRELVSYEQYF. The CDR3 nucleotides read TGTGCCAGCAGCCGCCGGGAGCTAGTCTCCTACGAGCAGTACTTC. The variable domain in full, with the rest retrieved from reference TRBV7-9 and TRBJ2-7, is DTGVSQNPRHKITKRGQNVTFRCDPISEHNRLYWYRQTLGQGPEFLTYFQNEAQLEKSRLLSDRFSAERPKGSFSTLEIQRTEQGDSAMYLCASSRRELVSYEQYFGPGTRLTVT.

This rearrangement joins TRBV24-1 to TRBJ2-2; D remains ambiguous. The V end lost 1 base, the J end lost 5 bases, and 7 bases lay between the germline ends. In germline, CDR1 is KGHDR, CDR2 SFDVKD. The CDR3 spans 14 residues. CDR3 nucleotide sequence: TGTGCCACCAGTGATTTATCAGCGACCGGGGAGCTGTTTTTT. Translation gives CATSDLSATGELFF.

The chain combines TRBV19 with TRBJ1-1; D remains ambiguous. This CDR3 contains 14 residues. CDR1 is LNHDA and CDR2 is SQIVND in the germline V gene (reference sequence). The V end lost 2 bases, the J end lost 0 bases, and 7 bases lay between the germline ends. The CDR3 DNA is TGTGCCAGTAGTATAAGTAGCATGAACACTGAAGCTTTCTTT. Its protein is CASSISSMNTEAFF.

The genes are TRBV5-1 and TRBJ2-3; D is possibly TRBD2 (6 bases). CDR3 length: 15 amino acids. Per germline, CDR1 SGHRS and CDR2 YFSETQ. The V end lost 1 base, the J end lost 11 bases, and 20 bases lay between the germline ends. CDR3 DNA sequence: TGCGCCAGCAGCTTGTCACCGACTAGTTCGCATGAGCAGTATTTT. It is translated as CASSLSPTSSHEQYF.

For this clonotype: A much more abundant neighbour one base away suggests this may be a read error. This CDR3 is CASGLATGTPIYEQYF. The CDR3 DNA reads as TGCGCCAGCGGCTTGGCCACCGGGACTCCTATCTACGAGCAGTACTTC. This rearrangement joins TRBV5-1 to TRBJ2-7; possibly TRBD2 for D (6 bases). The length of the CDR3 is 16 residues. Germline V lookup: CDR1 SGHRS, CDR2 YFSETQ. Full variable domain (rest looked up from reference TRBV5-1 and TRBJ2-7): KAGVTQTPRYLIKTRGQQVTLSCSPISGHRSVSWYQQTPGQGLQFLFEYFSETQRNKGNFPGRFSGRQFSNSRSEMNVSTLELGDSALYLCASGLATGTPIYEQYFGPGTRLTVT.

The V and J genes are TRBV2 and TRBJ2-7; a possible D gene is TRBD1 (6 bases). The V gene lost 4 bases and the J gene lost 9 bases, with 13 bases spanning the gap. This CDR3 has 12 residues. Germline V gives CDR1 SNHLY, CDR2 FYNNEI. The CDR3 reads CASSGRGIAQYF. CDR3 DNA sequence: TGTGCCAGCAGTGGTAGGGGGATTGCGCAGTACTTC. The full variable domain, with the rest looked up from reference TRBV2 and TRBJ2-7, is EPEVTQTPSHQVTQMGQEVILRCVPISNHLYFYWYRQILGQKVEFLVSFYNNEISEKSEIFDDQFSVERPDGSNFTLKIRSTKLEDSAMYFCASSGRGIAQYFGPGTRLTVT.

The chain carries TRBV14 and TRBJ1-3; 7 bases align to TRBD1. The CDR3 runs to 18 residues. Trimming removed 1 base from V and 4 bases from J; junction bases left unmatched: 13. Germline V gives CDR1 SGHDN, CDR2 FVKESK. The CDR3 DNA follows: TGTGCCAGCAGCCAAGGGGTCACAGGGGTCCGTACCGGAAACACCATATATTTT. Its translation is CASSQGVTGVRTGNTIYF.

Concerning this clonotype itself: Germline and junction disagree at one end, which may indicate a read error. The chain carries TRBV5-5 and TRBJ1-2; the D gene is possibly TRBD1 (5 bases). The CDR3 is made up of 15 amino acids. The germline gives CDR1 SGHKS, CDR2 YYEKEE (reference sequence). CDR3 nucleotides: TGTGCCAGCAAACCGCAGGGCCTGATTAACTATGGCTACGCCTTC. The encoded protein is CASKPQGLINYGYAF.

The chain carries TRBV12-3 or TRBV12-4 and TRBJ1-5; D not resolved. CDR3 length: 11 residues. With 4 bases removed from V and 7 bases from J, the gap between germline ends came to 5 bases. The CDR3, as DNA: TGTGCCAGCAGTTCCCGACAGCCCCAGCATTTT. Its translation is CASSSRQPQHF.

V and J are TRBV2 and TRBJ2-5; weak D call: TRBD2 (5 bases). CDR3 length equals 12 residues. Trimming took 8 bases from V and 5 from J, leaving 12 bases between them. Germline lookup yields CDR1 SNHLY and CDR2 FYNNEI. CDR3 residues: CASGRGKETQYF. In nucleotides, the CDR3 is TGTGCCAGCGGGCGAGGGAAGGAGACCCAGTACTTC.

This clonotype occurred many times. This sequence joins TRBV6-5 and TRBJ1-3, with D possibly TRBD1 on 5 matching bases. This CDR3 comprises 16 residues. Looked up from germline, CDR1 is MNHEY and CDR2 is SVGAGI. Deletions cut 4 bases from V and 0 bases from J, with 13 bases between. The CDR3 DNA reads as TGTGCCAGCAGTTCCCTAGGGGACCGCTCTGGAAACACCATATATTTT. As protein: CASSSLGDRSGNTIYF.

The CDR3 DNA follows: TGTGCCAGCAGCTTAGTCGGGACAGGGATTGACACTGAAGCTTTCTTT. Translated: CASSLVGTGIDTEAFF. The genes are TRBV7-2 and TRBJ1-1; 9 bases agree with TRBD1. The V gene end was trimmed by 1 base and the J gene end by 3 bases; junction bases not matched to a gene: 6. The CDR3 consists of 16 residues. Per the germline V gene, CDR1 is SGHTA and CDR2 is FQGNSA.

In this sample, this clonotype turned up many times. This rearrangement joins TRBV4-3 to TRBJ1-1, with TRBD1 as a possible D gene (5 bases). This CDR3 has 17 residues. Trimming removed 1 base from V and 1 base from J, with 16 bases in between. CDR1 and CDR2 from the germline V gene are LGHNA and YSLEER. The CDR3, as DNA: TGCGCCAGCAGCCAAGGCCCCCCCCTCCAGGGGAACACTGAAGCTTTCTTT. Protein product: CASSQGPPLQGNTEAFF.

V and J are TRBV28 and TRBJ2-2; 7 bases agree with TRBD1. The junction had 1 base not matched to a gene; V was cut back by 6 bases and J by 0 bases. The CDR3 contains 14 residues. Germline V lookup: CDR1 MDHEN, CDR2 SYDVKM. CDR3 bases: TGTGCCAGCAGCGGACAGGCGAACACCGGGGAGCTGTTTTTT. This codes for CASSGQANTGELFF.

Comment on this clonotype: Compared with germline, one end of the junction differs, possibly owing to a read error. The genes are TRBV7-2 and TRBJ1-1; D may be TRBD1 (5 bases). The CDR3 extends over 14 amino acids. CDR1 and CDR2 (germline): SGHTA, FQGNSA. The CDR3 sequence is CASSKTGTNTEAFF. CDR3 in DNA: TGCGCCAGCAGCAAAACCGGGACGAACACTGAAGCTTTCTTT.

Details on this clonotype: A read error may produce the germline difference seen at one junction end. V and J are TRBV10-1 and TRBJ1-1; possibly TRBD1 for D (5 bases). This CDR3 is 12 amino acids long. Per the germline V gene, CDR1 is WNHNN and CDR2 is SYGVQD (reference sequence). The CDR3 loop is CASSDHMGGALF. The DNA for the CDR3 is TGCGCCAGCAGTGATCACATGGGGGGAGCTCTCTTT.

The rearrangement joins TRBV20-1 to TRBJ1-1; a weak D match, TRBD1 (5 bases). The CDR3 extends over 15 amino acids. Between the trimmed V and J ends, which lost 0 bases and 4 bases, there was a span of 15 bases. CDR1 is DFQATT, CDR2 SNEGSKA, per germline (reference sequence). Written as DNA, the CDR3 is TGCAGTGCTAGAGATCGGGGGGTCATGAGCACTGAAGCTTTCTTT. Translating it yields CSARDRGVMSTEAFF.

In this sample, this clonotype turned up many times. The chain combines TRBV6-5 with TRBJ1-1, with D unclear. Germline V gene sequence: CDR1 MNHEY, CDR2 SVGAGI. The germline V and J ends were trimmed by 0 bases and 0 bases, with 8 bases remaining between them. The CDR3 is 15 residues long. CDR3 sequence (DNA): TGTGCCAGCAGTTACTCGCTGTTCATGAACACTGAAGCTTTCTTT. It encodes CASSYSLFMNTEAFF.

The V and J genes are TRBV19 and TRBJ2-6; TRBD1 might be the D (6 bases). Between the trimmed V and J ends, which lost 3 bases and 1 base, there was a span of 16 bases. Germline lookup yields CDR1 LNHDA and CDR2 SQIVND (reference sequence). The CDR3 runs to 18 residues. The CDR3 coding sequence is TGTGCCAGTAGTATTCGAGGGGCAGGGACATCTGGGGCCAACGTCCTGACTTTC. Amino acid sequence: CASSIRGAGTSGANVLTF.

The V gene is TRBV9, the J gene TRBJ2-1, with 9 nucleotides matching TRBD2. Germline lookup yields CDR1 SGDLS and CDR2 YYNGEE. V was clipped by 0 bases and J by 8 bases; unmatched bases: 6. The CDR3 is 15 amino acids. The CDR3: CASSVGSGGPDEQFF. In DNA form, the CDR3 reads TGTGCCAGCAGCGTAGGTAGCGGGGGACCGGATGAGCAGTTCTTC.

The chain employs TRBV15 and TRBJ2-7, with TRBD2 matching over 7 bases. Germline CDR1 and CDR2: LNHNV and YYDKDF (reference sequence). The CDR3 has 16 residues. The J segment lost 7 bases and the V segment lost 0 bases, leaving 12 bases of the junction unmatched. The CDR3 protein is CATSRDRGGNLREQYF. The CDR3 DNA reads as TGTGCCACCAGCAGAGATCGGGGAGGGAATCTTAGGGAGCAGTACTTC.

The chain combines TRBV20-1 with TRBJ1-6, with D possibly matching TRBD1 (5 bases). Germline V gene lookup returns CDR1 DFQATT and CDR2 SNEGSKA (reference sequence). The CDR3 is 16 amino acids. V dropped 0 bases and J dropped 2 bases, with 11 bases sitting between them. In nucleotides, the CDR3 is TGCAGTGCTAGAGATGGGGGAAAGGCCTATAATTCACCCCTCCACTTT. This gives the protein CSARDGGKAYNSPLHF.